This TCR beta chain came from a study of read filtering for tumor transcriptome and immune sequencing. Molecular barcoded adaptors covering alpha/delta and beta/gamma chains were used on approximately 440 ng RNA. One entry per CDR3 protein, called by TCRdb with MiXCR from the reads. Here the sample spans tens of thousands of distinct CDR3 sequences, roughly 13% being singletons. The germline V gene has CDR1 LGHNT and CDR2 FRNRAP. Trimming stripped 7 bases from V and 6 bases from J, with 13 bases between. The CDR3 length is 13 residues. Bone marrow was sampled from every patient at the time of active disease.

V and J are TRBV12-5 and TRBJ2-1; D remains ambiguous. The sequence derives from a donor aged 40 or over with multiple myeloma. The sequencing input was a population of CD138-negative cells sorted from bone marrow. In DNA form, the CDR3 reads TGTGCTAGTGTCGGACGGCCGCTCAATGAGCAGTTCTTC. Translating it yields CASVGRPLNEQFF.